These T cell receptor beta chains were read from a single sample in a study of T-cell memory formation after mild COVID-19. In TCRdb, the 5' RACE reads were re-called with MiXCR into one record per CDR3 protein. The sample yields some 150,000 distinct CDR3 sequences, under 25% seen once. Sequencing was carried out using PBMCs or a T cell subset sorted from them (not recorded which). These receptors were taken from an adult woman who had mild COVID-19 (a few samples of this study predate the infection). Cell type and time point are not known. CDR3s include the opening cysteine and the closing phenylalanine or tryptophan. A D gene is named only where the DNA matches it firmly. Where a row states a size, it is once, few, many or the class of an expanded clone; other rows omit it.

TRBV25-1	few	TRBJ1-2	TRBD1	TGTGCCAGCATTGGACAGGACTATGGCTACACCTTC	CASIGQDYGYTF
TRBV5-1	.	TRBJ2-1	TRBD2	TGCGCCAGCTCCCGGGGTAGCGGGGAAGTAGAGCAGTTCTTC	CASSRGSGEVEQFF
TRBV5-1	.	TRBJ2-2	TRBD1	TGCGCCAGCAGCACTCGGGACAGAAACACCGGGGAGCTGTTTTTT	CASSTRDRNTGELFF
TRBV2	few	TRBJ2-7	.	TGTGCCAGCAGTGAATCAGGATACGAGCAGTACTTC	CASSESGYEQYF
TRBV12-3/TRBV12-4	few	TRBJ1-1	.	TGTGCCAGCACTAAAAGGAACCGAAACACTGAAGCTTTCTTT	CASTKRNRNTEAFF
TRBV6-2/TRBV6-3	few	TRBJ2-5	.	TGTGCCAGCACCCAACTATCGACTAGGAGGCCAGAGACCCAGTACTTC	CASTQLSTRRPETQYF
TRBV12-3/TRBV12-4	.	TRBJ1-5	.	TGTGCCAGCAGTCTCAGGAGGGAGAATCAGCCCCAGCATTTT	CASSLRRENQPQHF
TRBV18	many	TRBJ2-3	TRBD2	TGTGCCAGCAGCCCGAGACTAGCGGGGCGCACAGATACGCAGTATTTT	CASSPRLAGRTDTQYF
TRBV12-3/TRBV12-4	.	TRBJ2-2	.	TGTGCCAGCAGTTTAGATAGGACTGGGAACACCGGGGAGCTGTTTTTT	CASSLDRTGNTGELFF
TRBV7-3	few	TRBJ2-5	.	TGTGCCAGCAGCTTGGGGGGAGGCGGGGCCCGGACCCAGTACTTC	CASSLGGGGARTQYF
TRBV6-5	many	TRBJ2-1	TRBD2	TGTGCCAGCAGTTACGGCAGCGGGAGTCCCTACAATGAGCAGTTCTTC	CASSYGSGSPYNEQFF
TRBV7-9	.	TRBJ1-2	.	TGTGCCAGCAGCTTCCGCAGCAACTATGGCTACACCTTC	CASSFRSNYGYTF
TRBV12-3/TRBV12-4	once	TRBJ1-3	.	TGTGCCAGCAGTTTGGAAGGTACCCTAAGCTCTGGAAACACCATATATTTT	CASSLEGTLSSGNTIYF
TRBV7-8	few	TRBJ1-3	TRBD1	TGTGCCAGCAGCTTAACGGGACAGCGACGCTCTGGAAACACCATATATTTT	CASSLTGQRRSGNTIYF
TRBV6-5	few	TRBJ2-1	TRBD1	TGTGCCAGCAGTTCCCGGGACAGGGGGTACAATGAGCAGTTCTTC	CASSSRDRGYNEQFF
TRBV20-1	.	TRBJ1-2	.	TGCAGTGCTTTACAGGGAGCCTATGGCTACACCTTC	CSALQGAYGYTF
TRBV29-1	.	TRBJ1-1	.	TGCAGCGGGTCCCAGGGCTGGGGTATGAACACTGAAGCTTTCTTT	CSGSQGWGMNTEAFF
TRBV7-3	.	TRBJ1-2	.	TGTGCCAGCAGCGCACAGGGTAACTATGGCTACACCTTC	CASSAQGNYGYTF
TRBV6-6	.	TRBJ2-1	TRBD1	TGTGCCAGCAGTTACTCGTTGACAGGGGGCACTGAGCAGTTCTTC	CASSYSLTGGTEQFF
TRBV12-3/TRBV12-4	.	TRBJ1-1	.	TGTGCCAGCAGTTCCGCTATGGGGGTTACTGAAGCTTTCTTT	CASSSAMGVTEAFF
TRBV12-3/TRBV12-4	.	TRBJ1-1	.	TGTGCCAGCAGTCTATTATTAGGGGTTTTGGGCACTGAAGCTTTCTTT	CASSLLLGVLGTEAFF
TRBV4-2	.	TRBJ2-5	.	TGTGCCAGCAGCCGGGGCTCGGGACTGGAGGCGGAGACCCAGTACTTC	CASSRGSGLEAETQYF
TRBV12-3/TRBV12-4	few	TRBJ1-2	.	TGTGCCAGCGGGAATTCGGGGCGGACGAAAAACTATGGCTACACCTTC	CASGNSGRTKNYGYTF
TRBV24-1	.	TRBJ2-5	.	TGTGCCACCAGTAGGGGAGAGACCCAGTACTTC	CATSRGETQYF
TRBV7-9	.	TRBJ1-2	.	TGTGCCAGCAGCTTTTTGGTGGGAGGCTACACCTTC	CASSFLVGGYTF
TRBV15	.	TRBJ2-3	TRBD2	TGTGCCACCAGCAGAGAAGCGGGAGCCAAGCGGGATACGCAGTATTTT	CATSREAGAKRDTQYF
TRBV4-3	few	TRBJ2-7	TRBD1	TGCGCCAGCAGCCAAGATTTACTCTCAGGGGGTTACGAGCAGTACTTC	CASSQDLLSGGYEQYF
TRBV14	few	TRBJ2-2	.	TGTGCCAGCAGTCAAAACTGGGGATCCACCGGGGAGCTGTTTTTT	CASSQNWGSTGELFF
TRBV20-1	few	TRBJ1-1	.	TGCAGTGCTAGAGCTAGGGACACTGAAGCTTTCTTT	CSARARDTEAFF
TRBV15	few	TRBJ2-7	.	TGTGCCACCAGCAGAGATCGTGGGTTATCGGAGCAGTACTTC	CATSRDRGLSEQYF
TRBV4-1	.	TRBJ1-6	TRBD1	TGCGCCAGCAGCCAACTCCCCGGGACAGGGAATTCACCCCTCCACTTT	CASSQLPGTGNSPLHF
TRBV7-9	few	TRBJ2-4	TRBD1	TGTGCCAGCAGCTACTGGGACAGGGGAGAAAAAAACATTCAGTACTTC	CASSYWDRGEKNIQYF
TRBV7-2	.	TRBJ2-3	TRBD2	TGTGCCAGCAGCCCTCCTAGCGGGGGTCCCGCAGATACGCAGTATTTT	CASSPPSGGPADTQYF
TRBV6-4	.	TRBJ2-2	.	TGTGCCAGCAGTGACGGGATTTACACCGGGGAGCTGTTTTTT	CASSDGIYTGELFF
TRBV15	.	TRBJ1-1	.	TGTGCCACCAGCAGAGATCACGGAGAGACTGAAGCTTTCTTT	CATSRDHGETEAFF
TRBV29-1	.	TRBJ1-5	TRBD1	TGCAGCTTTCCGGGACAGGGACCAAATCAGCCCCAGCATTTT	CSFPGQGPNQPQHF
TRBV20-1	many	TRBJ2-5	TRBD1	TGCAGTGCTAGGATGGGACAGGGGTTGTCAGAGACCCAGTACTTC	CSARMGQGLSETQYF
TRBV30	few	TRBJ2-1	.	TGTGCCTGGAGTGGGAGGAATGAGCAGTTCTTC	CAWSGRNEQFF
TRBV12-3/TRBV12-4	few	TRBJ2-6	TRBD1	TGTGCCAGCAGACAAGCGACAGGGCGAGACTCTGGGGCCAACGTCCTGACTTTC	CASRQATGRDSGANVLTF
TRBV6-6	.	TRBJ1-1	.	TGTGCCAGCAGTTATGGGGGGCCTCCCCAAGCTTTCTTT	CASSYGGPPQAFF
TRBV12-3/TRBV12-4	.	TRBJ2-1	TRBD2	TGTGCCAGCACCCCGGGACTAGGAGCGAGCTCCTACAATGAGCAGTTCTTC	CASTPGLGASSYNEQFF
TRBV6-1	few	TRBJ2-7	.	TGTGCCAGCAGTGACTCCACAGGCAACTCCTACGAGCAGTACTTC	CASSDSTGNSYEQYF
TRBV5-1	many	TRBJ2-1	TRBD2	TGCGCCAGCAGCGTCCCGACCGGGACTAGCGGGTCCTCCTCCTACAATGAGCAGTTCTTC	CASSVPTGTSGSSSYNEQFF